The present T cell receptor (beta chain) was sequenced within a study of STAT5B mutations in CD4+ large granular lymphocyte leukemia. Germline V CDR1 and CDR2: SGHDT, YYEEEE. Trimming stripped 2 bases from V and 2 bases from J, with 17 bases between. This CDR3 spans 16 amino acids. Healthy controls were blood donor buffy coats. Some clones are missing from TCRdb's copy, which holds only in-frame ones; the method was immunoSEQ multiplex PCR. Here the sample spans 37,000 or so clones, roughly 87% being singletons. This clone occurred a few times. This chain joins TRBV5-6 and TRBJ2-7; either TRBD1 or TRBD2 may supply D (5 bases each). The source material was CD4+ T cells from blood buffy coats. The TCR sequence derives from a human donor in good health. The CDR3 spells CASSLRGPSAAYEQYF. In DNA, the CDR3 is TGTGCCAGCAGCTTACGGGGCCCGTCGGCTGCCTACGAGCAGTACTTC.